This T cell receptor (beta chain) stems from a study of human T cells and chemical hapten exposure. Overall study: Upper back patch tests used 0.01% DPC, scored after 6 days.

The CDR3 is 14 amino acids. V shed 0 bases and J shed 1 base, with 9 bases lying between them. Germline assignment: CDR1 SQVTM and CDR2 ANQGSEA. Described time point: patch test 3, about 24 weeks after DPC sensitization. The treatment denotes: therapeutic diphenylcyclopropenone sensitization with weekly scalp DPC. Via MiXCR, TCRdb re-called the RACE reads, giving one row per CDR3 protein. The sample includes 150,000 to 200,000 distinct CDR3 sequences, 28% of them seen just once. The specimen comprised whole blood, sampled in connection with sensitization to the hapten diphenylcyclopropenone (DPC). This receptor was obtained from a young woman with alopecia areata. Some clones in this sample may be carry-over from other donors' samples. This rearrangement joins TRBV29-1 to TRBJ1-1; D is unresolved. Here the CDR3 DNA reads TGCAGCGTTGAAGATAGGGCAGGGAACACTGAAGCTTTCTTT. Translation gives CSVEDRAGNTEAFF.